The clone carrying this T cell receptor beta chain was detected a few times. The entry originates in a study of molecular identifiers for immune sequencing clone quantification. TCRdb re-called the PCR reads through MiXCR, storing one row per CDR3 protein. The sample lists approximately 680,000 distinct CDR3 sequences; over 25% were seen once. The CDR3 totals 19 residues. The V end was cut by 0 bases, the J end by 3 bases, with 20 bases between. CDR1 MGHDK and CDR2 SYGVNS come from the germline V gene. Sequencing was done on a sample of naive CD8+ T cells from blood, with Jurkat cell RNA spiked in. The subset denotes: FACS-sorted CD8+CD4-CCR7+CD45RA+ naive T cells. The chain has TRBV25-1 and TRBJ1-4; D perhaps matches TRBD1 (6 bases). The sequence was collected from a human donor in good health. Some libraries in this study had Jurkat cell RNA spiked in. The CDR3 coding sequence is TGTGCCAGCAGTGAATATCAAGCGACAGGAGGGCTGTCTAATGAAAAACTGTTTTTT. Protein: CASSEYQATGGLSNEKLFF. The full variable domain, its missing parts supplied by reference TRBV25-1 and TRBJ1-4, is EADIYQTPRYLVIGTGKKITLECSQTMGHDKMYWYQQDPGMELHLIHYSYGVNSTEKGDLSSESTVSRIRTEHFPLTLESARPSHTSQYLCASSEYQATGGLSNEKLFFGSGTQLSVL.